Listed here is a single T cell receptor (beta chain). Its antigen is still unknown. 13 Jbeta primers and 60 Vbeta primers were used for the PCR. The protocol was immunoSEQ multiplex PCR, while the TCRdb copy is restricted to in-frame clones and leaves out a portion. The table lists 80,000 to 100,000 clones. These data belong to a study of cytomegalovirus exposure and HLA in healthy donors. Whole-study findings and limits: CMV serostatus alone was available as immune exposure information. Prior analysis indicated that the majority of TCR beta V segments exhibited productivity approximately 90% or approximately 30% of the time. In vitro work confirmed that a few CMV-associated chains recognize CMV antigens. In a later analysis, TCR beta V- and J-gene trimming showed a link to a missense DCLRE1C variant.

Sequencing was carried out using PBMCs. This sequence was found in a man in his fifties in good health and CMV-seronegative.

In DNA form, the CDR3 reads TGCGCCAGCACGGGAAGAAGTAACACTGAAGCTTTCTTT. This sequence encodes CASTGRSNTEAFF. The genes are TRBV10-2 and TRBJ1-1, with no clear D. This CDR3 is 13 amino acids long. Germline lookup yields CDR1 WSHSY and CDR2 SAAADI. Trimming pared 7 bases from V and 2 bases from J, leaving 11 bases between.